This is a list of T cell receptor beta chains from one sample in a study of early T cells in non-severe SARS-CoV-2 infection. MiXCR, applied by TCRdb to the 5' RACE reads, yields one record per CDR3 protein. The sample lists roughly 53,000 distinct CDR3 sequences; 9.3% were seen once. The specimen sequenced was whole blood. The source is an adult who was a healthcare worker with PCR-confirmed SARS-CoV-2 infection or an uninfected control (not recorded which). Both conserved end residues are part of each CDR3. A D gene is named only where the DNA matches it firmly. Clone size, where shown, is once, few, many, or a class for clones that have expanded.

v_call,clone_size,j_call,d_call,cdr3_aa,cdr3_nt
TRBV5-1,-,TRBJ2-7,-,CASSLGAYEQYF,TGCGCCAGCAGCTTGGGTGCCTACGAGCAGTACTTC
TRBV5-1,many,TRBJ2-5,-,CASSLDYQETQYF,TGCGCCAGCAGCTTAGACTACCAAGAGACCCAGTACTTC
TRBV7-2,many,TRBJ1-1,-,CASSLGGLNTEAFF,TGTGCCAGCAGCTTGGGGGGGCTGAACACTGAAGCTTTCTTT
TRBV12-3/TRBV12-4,few,TRBJ2-7,-,CASSLGRTPYEQYF,TGTGCCAGCAGTTTGGGCAGGACTCCCTACGAGCAGTACTTC
TRBV2,-,TRBJ2-7,-,CASSGTASGEQYF,TGTGCCAGCAGTGGCACGGCATCGGGCGAGCAGTACTTC
TRBV3-1,many,TRBJ2-7,-,CASTPIPGAGEQYF,TGTGCCAGCACTCCCATCCCGGGGGCGGGTGAGCAGTACTTC
TRBV12-3/TRBV12-4,-,TRBJ1-2,-,CASYKMGRVDYGYTF,TGTGCCAGTTACAAAATGGGACGTGTTGACTATGGCTACACCTTC
TRBV18,-,TRBJ1-1,-,CASSQDRGAGAFF,TGTGCCAGCTCACAGGACCGGGGGGCTGGAGCTTTCTTT
TRBV3-1,-,TRBJ1-3,-,CASSQAPSGRNTIYF,TGTGCCAGCAGCCAAGCCCCCAGTGGGCGAAACACCATATATTTT
TRBV29-1,few,TRBJ2-5,-,CSVDGGAGQETQYF,TGCAGCGTTGATGGCGGGGCCGGACAAGAGACCCAGTACTTC
TRBV12-3/TRBV12-4,-,TRBJ1-1,-,CASSFSPLNTEAFF,TGTGCCAGCAGTTTTAGTCCGCTGAACACTGAAGCTTTCTTT
TRBV30,few,TRBJ1-6,-,CAWSVLYSPLHF,TGTGCCTGGAGTGTACTGTATTCACCCCTCCACTTT
TRBV2,many,TRBJ1-6,-,CASREAGNSPLHF,TGTGCCAGCAGGGAGGCAGGGAATTCACCCCTCCACTTT
TRBV10-2,many,TRBJ2-1,-,CASLASYNEQFF,TGCGCCAGCTTGGCATCCTACAATGAGCAGTTCTTC
TRBV2,few,TRBJ2-7,-,CASREGVYEQYF,TGTGCCTCAAGGGAGGGGGTGTACGAGCAGTACTTC
TRBV20-1,-,TRBJ1-2,-,CSARDHGRKYYGYTF,TGCAGTGCTAGAGATCACGGCAGGAAATACTATGGCTACACCTTC
TRBV18,few,TRBJ2-7,-,CASSPPTGLGEEEQYF,TGTGCCAGCTCCCCCCCCACAGGCCTAGGGGAGGAGGAGCAGTACTTC
TRBV7-3,once,TRBJ1-1,-,CASSPGLKNTEAFF,TGTGCCAGCAGCCCGGGACTGAAGAACACTGAAGCTTTCTTT
TRBV3-1,-,TRBJ2-2,TRBD1,CASSQMQGDTGELFF,TGTGCCAGCAGCCAGATGCAGGGGGACACCGGGGAGCTGTTTTTT
TRBV7-6,few,TRBJ1-1,TRBD1,CASSFPDRGGAFF,TGTGCCAGCAGCTTCCCCGACAGGGGAGGAGCTTTCTTT
TRBV18,few,TRBJ2-3,-,CASSPRQGGDTQYF,TGTGCCAGCTCACCGAGACAGGGAGGAGATACGCAGTATTTT